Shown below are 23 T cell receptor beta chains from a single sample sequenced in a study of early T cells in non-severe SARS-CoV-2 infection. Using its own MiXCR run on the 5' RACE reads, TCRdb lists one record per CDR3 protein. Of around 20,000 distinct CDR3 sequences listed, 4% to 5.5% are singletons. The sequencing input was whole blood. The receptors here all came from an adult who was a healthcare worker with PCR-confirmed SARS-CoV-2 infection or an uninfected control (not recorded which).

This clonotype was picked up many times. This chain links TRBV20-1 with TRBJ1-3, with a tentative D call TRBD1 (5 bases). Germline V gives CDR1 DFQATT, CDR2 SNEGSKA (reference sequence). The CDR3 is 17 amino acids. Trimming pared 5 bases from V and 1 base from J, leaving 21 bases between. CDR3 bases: TGCAGTGCTTTCCCCCGATGGTCGGGGCCTTCTGGAAACACCATATATTTT. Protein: CSAFPRWSGPSGNTIYF.

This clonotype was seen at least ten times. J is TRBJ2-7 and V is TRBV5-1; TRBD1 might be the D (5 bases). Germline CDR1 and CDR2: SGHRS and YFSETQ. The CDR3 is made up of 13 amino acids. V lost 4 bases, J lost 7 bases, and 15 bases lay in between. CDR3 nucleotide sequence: TGCGCCAGCAGCCCCGAAGGGTCAGGGGAGCAGTACTTC. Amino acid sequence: CASSPEGSGEQYF.

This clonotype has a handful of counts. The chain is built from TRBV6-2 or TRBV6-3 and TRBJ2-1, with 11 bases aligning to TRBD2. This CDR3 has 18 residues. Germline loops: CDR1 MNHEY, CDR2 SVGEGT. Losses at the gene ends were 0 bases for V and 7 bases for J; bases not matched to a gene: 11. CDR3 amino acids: CASSYSPRTSGRINEQFF. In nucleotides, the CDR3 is TGTGCCAGCAGTTACTCGCCGCGAACTAGCGGGAGAATAAATGAGCAGTTCTTC.

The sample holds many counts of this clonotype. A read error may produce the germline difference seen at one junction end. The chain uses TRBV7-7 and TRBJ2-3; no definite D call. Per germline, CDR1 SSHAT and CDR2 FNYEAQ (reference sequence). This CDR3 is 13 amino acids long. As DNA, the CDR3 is TGTGCTAGCAGTCCATATTCGAAGGATACGCAGTATTTT. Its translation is CASSPYSKDTQYF.

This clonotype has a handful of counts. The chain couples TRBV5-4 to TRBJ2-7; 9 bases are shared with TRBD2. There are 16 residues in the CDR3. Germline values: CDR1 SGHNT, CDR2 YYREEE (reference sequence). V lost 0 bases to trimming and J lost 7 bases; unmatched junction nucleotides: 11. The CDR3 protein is CASSLELAGNVLEQYF. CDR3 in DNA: TGTGCCAGCAGCTTGGAGCTAGCGGGAAACGTCTTGGAGCAGTACTTC. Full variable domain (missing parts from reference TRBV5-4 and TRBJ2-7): ETGVTQSPTHLIKTRGQQVTLRCSSQSGHNTVSWYQQALGQGPQFIFQYYREEENGRGNFPPRFSGLQFPNYSSELNVNALELDDSALYLCASSLELAGNVLEQYFGPGTRLTVT.

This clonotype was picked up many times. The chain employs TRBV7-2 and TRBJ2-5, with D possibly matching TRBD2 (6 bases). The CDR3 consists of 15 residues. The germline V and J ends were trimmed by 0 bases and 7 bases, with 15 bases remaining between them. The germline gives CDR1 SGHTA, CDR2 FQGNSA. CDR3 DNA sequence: TGTGCCAGCAGCTTAGCGCGGGGCCAACTGGGGACCCAGTACTTC. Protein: CASSLARGQLGTQYF.

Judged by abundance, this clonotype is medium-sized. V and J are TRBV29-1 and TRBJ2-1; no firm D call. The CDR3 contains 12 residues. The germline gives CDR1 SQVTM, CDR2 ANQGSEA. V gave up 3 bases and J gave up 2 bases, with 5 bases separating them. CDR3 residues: CSVDLPYNEQFF. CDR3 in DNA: TGCAGCGTTGATCTGCCCTACAATGAGCAGTTCTTC.

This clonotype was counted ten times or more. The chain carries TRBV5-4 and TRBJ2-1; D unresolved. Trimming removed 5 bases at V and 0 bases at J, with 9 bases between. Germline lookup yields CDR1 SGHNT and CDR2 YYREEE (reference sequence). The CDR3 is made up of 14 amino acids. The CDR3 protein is CASSRRSSYNEQFF. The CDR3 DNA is TGTGCCAGCAGTAGGCGGAGCTCCTACAATGAGCAGTTCTTC.

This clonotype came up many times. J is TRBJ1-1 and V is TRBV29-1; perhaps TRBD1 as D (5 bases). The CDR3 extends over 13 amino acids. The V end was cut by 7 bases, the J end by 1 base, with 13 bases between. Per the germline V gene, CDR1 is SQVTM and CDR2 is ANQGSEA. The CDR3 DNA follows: TGCAGCGGTATCCGGGGGACGAACACTGAAGCTTTCTTT. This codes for CSGIRGTNTEAFF. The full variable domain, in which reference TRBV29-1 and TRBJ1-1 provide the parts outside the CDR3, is SAVISQKPSRDICQRGTSLTIQCQVDSQVTMMFWYRQQPGQSLTLIATANQGSEATYESGFVIDKFPISRPNLTFSTLTVSNMSPEDSSIYLCSGIRGTNTEAFFGQGTRLTVV.

Written as DNA, the CDR3 is TGTGCCAGCAGCTTAGAATGGGGCTCCTATAATTCACCCCTCCACTTT. It specifies CASSLEWGSYNSPLHF. The chain uses TRBV7-2 and TRBJ1-6; D is unclear. CDR1 is SGHTA and CDR2 is FQGNSA in the germline V gene. The V end lost 1 base, the J end lost 0 bases, and 7 bases lay between the germline ends. The length of the CDR3 is 16 residues.

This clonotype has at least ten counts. The CDR3 DNA follows: TGTGCCAGCAGTGGGAACCTAAGCGGGGGTCGGAACGGGGAGCTGTTTTTT. As protein: CASSGNLSGGRNGELFF. J is TRBJ2-2 and V is TRBV6-1; the match to TRBD2 covers 8 bases. Germline CDR1 and CDR2: MNHNS and SASEGT. The junction had 14 bases not matched to a gene; V was cut back by 4 bases and J by 7 bases. The CDR3 length is 17 residues.

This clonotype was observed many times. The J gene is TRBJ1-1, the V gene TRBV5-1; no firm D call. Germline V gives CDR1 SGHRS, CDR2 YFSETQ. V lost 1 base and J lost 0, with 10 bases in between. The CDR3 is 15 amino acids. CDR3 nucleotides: TGCGCCAGCAGCTTGAACGTGGTGATGAACACTGAAGCTTTCTTT. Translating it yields CASSLNVVMNTEAFF.

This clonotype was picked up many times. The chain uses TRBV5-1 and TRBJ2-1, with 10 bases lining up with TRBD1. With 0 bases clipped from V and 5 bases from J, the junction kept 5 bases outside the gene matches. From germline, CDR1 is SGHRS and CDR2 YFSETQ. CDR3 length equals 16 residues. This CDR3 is CASSLEGQGSNNEQFF. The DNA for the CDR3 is TGCGCCAGCAGCTTGGAGGGACAGGGGAGCAACAATGAGCAGTTCTTC.

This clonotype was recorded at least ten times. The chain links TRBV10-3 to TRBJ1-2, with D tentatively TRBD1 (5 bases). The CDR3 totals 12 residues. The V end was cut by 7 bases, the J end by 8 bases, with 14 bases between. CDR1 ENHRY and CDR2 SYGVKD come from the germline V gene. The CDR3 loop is CAIMAEGEGYTF. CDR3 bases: TGTGCCATCATGGCCGAAGGGGAAGGCTACACCTTC.

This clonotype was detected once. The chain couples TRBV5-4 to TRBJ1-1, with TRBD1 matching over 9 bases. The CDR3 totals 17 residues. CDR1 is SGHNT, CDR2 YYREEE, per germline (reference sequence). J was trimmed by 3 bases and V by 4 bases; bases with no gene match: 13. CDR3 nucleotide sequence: TGTGCCAGCAGCACACCTGGGACAGGGAGCCTTTACACTGAAGCTTTCTTT. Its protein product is CASSTPGTGSLYTEAFF.

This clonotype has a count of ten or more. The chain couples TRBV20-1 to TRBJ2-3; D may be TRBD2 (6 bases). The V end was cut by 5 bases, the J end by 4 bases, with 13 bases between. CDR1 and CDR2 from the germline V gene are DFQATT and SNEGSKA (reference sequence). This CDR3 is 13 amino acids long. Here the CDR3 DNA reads TGCAGTGCTCCAGACGGGACTTCAGATACGCAGTATTTT. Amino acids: CSAPDGTSDTQYF.

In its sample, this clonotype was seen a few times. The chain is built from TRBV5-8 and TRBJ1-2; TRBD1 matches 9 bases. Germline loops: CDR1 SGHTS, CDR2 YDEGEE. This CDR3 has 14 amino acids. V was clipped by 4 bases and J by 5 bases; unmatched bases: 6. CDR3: CASSRDREFYGYTF. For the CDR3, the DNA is TGTGCCAGCAGCCGGGACAGGGAATTTTATGGCTACACCTTC.

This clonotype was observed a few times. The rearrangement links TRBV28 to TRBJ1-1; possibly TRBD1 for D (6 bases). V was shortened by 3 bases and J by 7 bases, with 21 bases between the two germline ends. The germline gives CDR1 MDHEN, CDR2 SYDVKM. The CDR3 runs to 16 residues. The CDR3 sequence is CASSFIAGEGGNEAFF. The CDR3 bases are TGTGCCAGCAGTTTTATAGCGGGCGAAGGGGGAAATGAAGCTTTCTTT.

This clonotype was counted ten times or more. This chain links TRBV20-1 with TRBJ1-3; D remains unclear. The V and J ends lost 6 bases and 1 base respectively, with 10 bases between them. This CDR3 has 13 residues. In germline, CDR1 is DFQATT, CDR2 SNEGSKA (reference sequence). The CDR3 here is CSAKPLSGNTIYF. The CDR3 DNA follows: TGCAGTGCCAAACCTTTATCTGGAAACACCATATATTTT.

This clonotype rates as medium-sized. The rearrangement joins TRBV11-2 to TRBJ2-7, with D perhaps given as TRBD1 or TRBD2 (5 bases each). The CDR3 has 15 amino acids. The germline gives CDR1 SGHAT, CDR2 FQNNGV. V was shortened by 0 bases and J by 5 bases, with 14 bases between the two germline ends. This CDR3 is CASSLDLQGRHEQYF. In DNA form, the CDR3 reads TGTGCCAGCAGCTTAGATCTCCAGGGACGGCACGAGCAGTACTTC.

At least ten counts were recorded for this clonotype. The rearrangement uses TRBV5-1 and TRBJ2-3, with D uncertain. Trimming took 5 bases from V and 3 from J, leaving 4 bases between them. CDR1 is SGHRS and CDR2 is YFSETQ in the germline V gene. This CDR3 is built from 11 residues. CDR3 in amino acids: CASRQTDTQYF. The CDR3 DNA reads TGCGCCAGCAGACAGACAGATACGCAGTATTTT.

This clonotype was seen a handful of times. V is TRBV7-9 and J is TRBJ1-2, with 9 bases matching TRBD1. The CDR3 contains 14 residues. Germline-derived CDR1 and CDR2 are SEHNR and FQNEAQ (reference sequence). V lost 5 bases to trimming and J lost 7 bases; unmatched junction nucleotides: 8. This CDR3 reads CASSLAGQGSGYTF. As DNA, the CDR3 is TGTGCCAGCAGCCTCGCGGGACAGGGCTCTGGCTACACCTTC. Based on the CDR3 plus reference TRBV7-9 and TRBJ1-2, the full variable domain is DTGVSQNPRHKITKRGQNVTFRCDPISEHNRLYWYRQTLGQGPEFLTYFQNEAQLEKSRLLSDRFSAERPKGSFSTLEIQRTEQGDSAMYLCASSLAGQGSGYTFGSGTRLTVV.

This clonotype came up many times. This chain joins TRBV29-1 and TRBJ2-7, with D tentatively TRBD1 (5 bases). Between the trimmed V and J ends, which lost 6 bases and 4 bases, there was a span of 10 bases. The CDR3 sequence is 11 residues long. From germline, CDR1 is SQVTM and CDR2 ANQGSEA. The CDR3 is CSVGHLYEQYF. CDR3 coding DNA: TGCAGCGTAGGACACCTTTACGAGCAGTACTTC.